This T cell receptor beta chain was documented in a study of OX40 agonist ivuxolimab in advanced cancers. Assay: immunoSEQ multiplex PCR; the TCRdb copy retains only in-frame clones and omits some. This sample has 60,000 to 95,000 clones, with 65% to 90% found just once. From germline, CDR1 is SGHTA and CDR2 FQGNSA. Trimming took off 5 bases at V and 8 bases at J, with 18 bases between the two ends. The CDR3 consists of 15 residues. The V and J genes are TRBV7-2 and TRBJ1-4; tentative D call: TRBD1 (5 bases). This TCR came from an adult with an advanced solid tumor such as melanoma, head and neck, liver or kidney cancer. This specimen consisted of CD4+ or CD8+ T cells sorted from blood, obtained in a trial of the OX40 agonist ivuxolimab. CDR3: CASSPMGGPEEKLFF. CDR3 nucleotide sequence: TGTGCCAGCAGCCCGATGGGGGGTCCGGAGGAAAAACTGTTTTTT.